The source of this T cell receptor beta chain is a study of control samples from healthy donors and cancer patients. Between the trimmed V and J ends, which lost 1 base and 3 bases, there was a span of 3 bases. Germline loops: CDR1 SEHNR, CDR2 FQNEAQ (reference sequence). This CDR3 has 13 residues. Sequencing used immunoSEQ multiplex PCR; TCRdb keeps in-frame clones, though not all of them. The sample records 150,000 to 200,000 clones, just over 90% being singletons. This sequence originates from a woman in her sixties or seventies in good health. The sequenced sample was blood. The rearrangement links TRBV7-9 to TRBJ1-4; no definite D call. The CDR3: CASSLGANEKLFF. The CDR3 DNA is TGTGCCAGCAGCTTAGGAGCTAATGAAAAACTGTTTTTT. Full variable domain (rest looked up from reference TRBV7-9 and TRBJ1-4): DTGVSQNPRHKITKRGQNVTFRCDPISEHNRLYWYRQTLGQGPEFLTYFQNEAQLEKSRLLSDRFSAERPKGSFSTLEIQRTEQGDSAMYLCASSLGANEKLFFGSGTQLSVL.